This entry describes one TCR beta chain. V lost 10 bases to trimming and J lost 2 bases, with 18 bases between them. The CDR3 is made up of 15 amino acids. CDR1 LNHDA and CDR2 SQIVND come from the germline V gene (reference sequence). This specimen comes from a study of blood T cell repertoires in COVID-19. Turning to the study itself: The United States, Italy and Spain were the sources of the acute and convalescent COVID-19 samples. In each case, the material was cDNA or gDNA derived from T cells, B-cell-depleted T cells, or PBMCs.

Original methodology: Nucleated cell counts were estimated from reference gene primer amplification. The table came from immunoSEQ multiplex PCR; TCRdb's copy has only in-frame clones and leaves some out. V and J calls and clone size are copied from that table; D and trimming were computed from the DNA. Of some 67,000 clones in the sample, around 87% were seen once. This sequence joins TRBV19 and TRBJ1-5; no clear D gene. The source is a middle-aged man with active COVID-19. Material: peripheral blood. The CDR3 bases are TGTGCCACCTCCGGGCGGGGAAAGGGCAATCAGCCCCAGCATTTT. This translates into CATSGRGKGNQPQHF.